This T cell receptor beta chain was recorded in a study of preoperative IRX-2 immunotherapy in early breast cancer. Measured with immunoSEQ multiplex PCR; TCRdb has only the in-frame clones, and not every one. The profile covers 23,000 or so clones, with 80% to 90% appearing a single time and approximately 9% taken by the ten largest. The treatment here: preoperative locoregional IRX-2 cytokine immunotherapy. This phase Ib study tested locoregional IRX-2 cytokine immunotherapy given before surgery. V was pared by 6 bases and J by 7 bases, with 9 bases of the junction left unmatched. Germline CDR1 MNHEY, CDR2 SVGAGI. This CDR3 comprises 14 residues.

This chain uses TRBV6-5 with TRBJ2-7, with 10 nucleotides matching TRBD2. This sample comprised tumor tissue, obtained after IRX-2 immunotherapy. The clonotype was recovered from a human donor with breast cancer. CDR3 DNA sequence: TGTGCCAGCAGGCTAGCGGGAGTAAGAGGAGAGCAGTACTTC. It translates to CASRLAGVRGEQYF.